This record looks at one TCR beta chain sequence and its context. This clone has just a few counts. The antigen it binds to is not known. There are no base qualities to consult, and no much larger clone falls within one base. Including cysteine and phenylalanine, the CDR3 has 13 amino acids. Here the CDR3 DNA is all that survives: 39 bases in frame from base 1. CDR1 and CDR2, looked up from the germline V gene (reference sequence), are SGHNT and YYREEE. V and J are trimmed by 4 bases and 6 bases, and the gene matches miss 5 bases of the junction. The trial excluded patients who had a history of autoimmune disease or who were on systemic immunosuppression. Peripheral blood for TCR sequencing was collected from all dose cohorts at baseline, on cycle 4 day 1, and on cycle 7 day 1. Samples were obtained from an open-label, multicenter, first-in-human phase I dose-escalation trial of ivuxolimab. The trial enrolled adults with locally advanced or metastatic head and neck squamous cell, hepatocellular, melanoma or renal cell carcinoma. Before TCR sequencing, CD4+ T cells and CD8+ T cells from peripheral blood were sorted into separate populations.

The data are from a study of OX40 agonist ivuxolimab in advanced cancers. Turning to the overall study: Ivuxolimab was a fully human IgG2 agonistic monoclonal antibody targeting the costimulatory receptor OX40 (CD134). The dose-escalation cohort was around 83% male with a mean age of 60 years, ranging from roughly 23 to 90. Three dose-escalation patients achieved partial responses, one with hepatocellular carcinoma and two with cutaneous melanoma. Intravenous ivuxolimab was administered to patients every 2 weeks at six dose levels: 0.01, 0.1, 0.3, 1.5, 3 and 10 mg/kg. The paper describes the monotherapy dose-escalation part (N of about 54 patients) of the phase I trial of ivuxolimab. Prior anti-PD-1, anti-PD-L1 or anti-CTLA-4 therapy was permitted, and roughly two fifths of dose-escalation patients had received checkpoint inhibitors. Among the roughly 50 dose-escalation patients, about 19 had hepatocellular carcinoma, about 15 melanoma, 9 renal cell carcinoma and 9 head and neck cancer. Peripheral TCRbeta sequencing aimed to test whether ivuxolimab altered TCR sequence diversity and caused clonal T-cell expansion. On the study overall, not on this receptor specifically: Low levels of normalized T-cell clonal expansion were also seen in some nonresponding patients. Which antigens the clonally expanded peripheral T cells were specific for was not determined. At doses of 0.1 to 3.0 mg/kg, clonal expansion of both CD4+ and CD8+ blood T cells was observed from baseline to week 6. After ivuxolimab, CD8+ T cells had more expanded clones than CD4+ T cells on average. Partial responders in the 0.1-3.0 mg/kg groups had among the lowest normalized peripheral clonal expansion, especially among CD8+ T cells.

To sequence the TCRbeta CDR3 region, genomic DNA was isolated from the sorted cells. TCRbeta CDR3 regions were sequenced using the immunoSEQ Assay. Sourced from immuneACCESS, this table was stored by TCRdb with only in-frame sequences that have V and J called. A share of the clones is absent; for the studies checked, an unresolved V gene accounts for under half, and the remainder has no known explanation. In all, the sample holds just under 85,000 clones, and around 78% of those were seen once. Over 0.7% of the sample comes from the top ten. The TCR sequence derives from an adult with an advanced solid tumor such as melanoma, head and neck, liver or kidney cancer. Specimen: CD4+ or CD8+ T cells sorted from blood, collected in a trial of the OX40 agonist ivuxolimab. Recombination joined TRBV5-4 with TRBJ2-7, and TRBD1 matches 9 of the central bases. The bases are TGTGCCAGCAGCCGGACAGGGGACCGCGAGCAGTACTTC. The resulting protein is CASSRTGDREQYF.